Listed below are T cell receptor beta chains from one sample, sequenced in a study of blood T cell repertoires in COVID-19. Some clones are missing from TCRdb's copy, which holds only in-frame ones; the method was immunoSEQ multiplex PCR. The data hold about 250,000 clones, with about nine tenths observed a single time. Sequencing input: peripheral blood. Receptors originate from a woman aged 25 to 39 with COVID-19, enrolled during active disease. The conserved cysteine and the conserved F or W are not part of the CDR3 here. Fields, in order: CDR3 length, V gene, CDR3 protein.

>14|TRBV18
ASSPRERGRHNEQF
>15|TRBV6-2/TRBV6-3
ASSPGAGSAGVETQY
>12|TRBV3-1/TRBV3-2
ASSQSPNQETQY
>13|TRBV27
ASSGTSGRTGELF
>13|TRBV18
ASSPRQGVNTEAF
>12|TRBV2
ASSGNRAPYGYT
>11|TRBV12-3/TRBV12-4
ASRQDTPGELF
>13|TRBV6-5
ASRPTLQGGQPQH
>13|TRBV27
ASSSTTWGNSPLH
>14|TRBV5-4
ASIHQGMGMNTEAF
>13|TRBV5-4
ASSLDPSGVETQY
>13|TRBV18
ASSPPYRGTGELF
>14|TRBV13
ASSPGGLAGGNEQF
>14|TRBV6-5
ASSYRRGYGANVLT
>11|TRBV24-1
ATSDPTMGGEF
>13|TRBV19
ASSIVGRGKETQY
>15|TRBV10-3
AISETGGLPGANVLT
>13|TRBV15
ATSRETGGAYGYT
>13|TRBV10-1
ASSESLAGGSEQF
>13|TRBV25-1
ASSETDRFDEKLF
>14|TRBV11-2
ASSQYPTGIQETQY
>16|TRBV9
ASSVVASGNRQTDTQY
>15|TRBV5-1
ASSSSQTSGSYNEQF
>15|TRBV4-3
ASRRSCCTELTGELF
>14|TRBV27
ASSLRGQVPYNKQF
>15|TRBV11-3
ASSFVRGRWLSYGYT
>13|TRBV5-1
ASSPRGGLTYEQY
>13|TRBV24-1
ATSDLPGAGDEQF
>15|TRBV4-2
ASSAWTSGGTTDTQY
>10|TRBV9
ASSPGDYGYT
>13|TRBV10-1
ASSENGKNTGELF
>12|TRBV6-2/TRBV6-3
ASSYGQALNEQY
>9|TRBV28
ASGGDTEAF
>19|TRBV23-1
ASSLPNLPGQTPIWNQPQH
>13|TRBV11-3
ASSLGTGITDTQY
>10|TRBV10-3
AISYTNTEAF
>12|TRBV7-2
ASSPTDEGGEQF
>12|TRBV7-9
ASSLVPYTGELF
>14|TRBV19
ASSISSGSSTDTQY
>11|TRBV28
ASSLSDRESYT
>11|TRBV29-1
SVVQGRDQPQH